A selection of T cell receptor beta chains follows, all from one sample in a study of T cells in Graves' hyperthyroidism and ophthalmopathy. In TCRdb, the multiplex PCR reads were re-called with MiXCR into one record per CDR3 protein. The sample has around 380,000 distinct CDR3 sequences, approximately 13% seen once. The sample was blood. These TCRs come from a man aged 25 to 45 with Graves' hyperthyroidism that later progressed to Graves' ophthalmopathy. Both conserved end residues are part of each CDR3. Clone size is given for some rows only: seen once, a few or many times, or a class if the clone is expanded.

j_gene	v_gene	abundance	CDR3aa
TRBJ2-3	TRBV7-3	many	CASSLGRGEDTQYF
TRBJ2-7	TRBV5-5	many	CASNLYPGVSSYEQYF
TRBJ1-6	TRBV13	many	CASSPQGDSPLHF
TRBJ1-5	TRBV2	many	CASSEGTGANQPQHF
TRBJ1-2	TRBV7-9	many	CASSFRKRDYTF
TRBJ1-1	TRBV9	NA	CASSSHVGTSHTEAFF
TRBJ2-6	TRBV27	NA	CASSFQGTGANVLTF
TRBJ1-5	TRBV9	many	CASSVESDSQTPQHF
TRBJ2-3	TRBV20-1	NA	CSAPPGTAGAQYF
TRBJ1-6	TRBV11-2	many	CASSLDQGHYNSPLHF
TRBJ1-4	TRBV28	many	CASSPDGGKLFF
TRBJ1-2	TRBV28	many	CASSGRQGRHGYTF
TRBJ1-6	TRBV6-6	many	CASSYTTGGGLHF
TRBJ2-7	TRBV6-1	many	CASSSGGSSYEQYF
TRBJ2-7	TRBV7-8	many	CASSERDGIYEQYF
TRBJ2-5	TRBV30	NA	CAWSVLAGETQYF
TRBJ1-2	TRBV20-1	few	CSARVSNYGYTF
TRBJ1-1	TRBV27	NA	CASSLSGFQGATNTEAFF
TRBJ2-6	TRBV20-1	NA	CSARADEMRNGANVLTF
TRBJ2-1	TRBV28	many	CASSAPRSAGPYNEQFF
TRBJ2-5	TRBV6-1	NA	CASSWGQKGETQYF
TRBJ1-6	TRBV20-1	NA	CSARVVGGLGNSPLHF
TRBJ2-1	TRBV4-1	many	CASSQVKDRLYNEQFF
TRBJ2-5	TRBV27	NA	CASSPNRGGQETQYF
TRBJ2-7	TRBV4-1	NA	CASSLQTATGVGYEQYF
TRBJ2-1	TRBV6-1	many	CASSMTSGYNEQFF
TRBJ2-5	TRBV5-1	few	CASRPGTGNLQETQYF
TRBJ1-5	TRBV18	few	CASSNGQGGMNQPQHF
TRBJ1-5	TRBV12-5	many	CASGYNSPSNQPQHF
TRBJ2-2	TRBV28	many	CASGANTGELFF
TRBJ2-5	TRBV11-2	NA	CASSPDYGWQETQYF
TRBJ2-2	TRBV5-4	few	CASSLALGGRGTGELFF